This entry lists 28 T cell receptor beta chains sequenced from one sample in a study of OX40 agonist ivuxolimab in advanced cancers. The assay was immunoSEQ multiplex PCR, and TCRdb's table has in-frame clones only and misses some. The sample includes under 75,000 clones, 80% to 90% of them seen just once. The sequencing here drew on CD4+ or CD8+ T cells sorted from blood, taken in a trial of the OX40 agonist ivuxolimab. The receptor source for this set is an adult with an advanced solid tumor such as melanoma, head and neck, liver or kidney cancer.

A single count supports this clone. The chain couples TRBV5-1 to TRBJ2-2; D is ambiguous. Germline assignment: CDR1 SGHRS and CDR2 YFSETQ. The CDR3 sequence is 15 residues long. With 3 bases removed from V and 2 bases from J, the gap between germline ends came to 11 bases. The chain's CDR3 is CASSSRNSNTGELFF. The CDR3 DNA reads as TGCGCCAGCAGCTCCAGAAATAGTAACACCGGGGAGCTGTTTTTT.

This rearrangement joins TRBV4-3 to TRBJ2-5; tentatively, D is TRBD2 (6 bases). CDR1 is LGHNA and CDR2 is YSLEER in the germline V gene. The CDR3 has 16 residues. Trimming pared 1 base from V and 5 bases from J, leaving 17 bases between. CDR3 sequence: CASSQVGTGVEETQYF. The CDR3 DNA reads as TGCGCCAGCAGCCAAGTGGGTACGGGGGTGGAGGAGACCCAGTACTTC.

The chain has TRBV25-1 and TRBJ1-1, with 7 nucleotides matching TRBD1. The CDR3 covers 16 residues. Germline trimming cut 4 bases from V and 0 bases from J; bases unmatched to any gene: 8. Germline V lookup: CDR1 MGHDK, CDR2 SYGVNS. The CDR3 is CASSAPRGGLNTEAFF. Written as DNA, the CDR3 is TGTGCCAGCAGTGCCCCCAGGGGGGGATTGAACACTGAAGCTTTCTTT.

The chain uses TRBV2 and TRBJ2-7, with D tentatively TRBD1 or TRBD2 (6 bases each). The CDR3 is 13 residues long. Trimming removed 2 bases from V and 6 bases from J, with 11 bases in between. CDR1 SNHLY and CDR2 FYNNEI come from the germline V gene. DNA of the CDR3: TGTGCCAGCAGTGAACTCGAGGGGGGCGAGCAGTACTTC. It is translated as CASSELEGGEQYF.

The V gene is TRBV28, the J gene TRBJ2-7, with D possibly being TRBD1 (6 bases). The V gene lost 6 bases and the J gene lost 1 base, with 13 bases spanning the gap. Germline assignment: CDR1 MDHEN and CDR2 SYDVKM. This CDR3 is 14 amino acids long. CDR3 loop: CASRKAGDSYEQYF. CDR3 sequence (DNA): TGTGCCAGCAGGAAGGCAGGGGATTCCTACGAGCAGTACTTC.

This clone was recorded only once. The chain employs TRBV7-2 and TRBJ2-1; D possibly corresponds to TRBD1 (6 bases). V was trimmed by 6 bases and J by 10 bases, leaving 16 bases between them. Germline CDR1 SGHTA, CDR2 FQGNSA. This CDR3 spans 13 amino acids. The CDR3: CASRKTGTNEQFF. The CDR3 DNA is TGTGCCAGCAGGAAAACCGGGACAAACGAGCAGTTCTTC. The full variable domain, with the rest looked up from reference TRBV7-2 and TRBJ2-1, is GAGVSQSPSNKVTEKGKDVELRCDPISGHTALYWYRQSLGQGLEFLIYFQGNSAPDKSGLPSDRFSAERTGGSVSTLTIQRTQQEDSAVYLCASRKTGTNEQFFGPGTRLTVL.

This clone occurred once. The chain couples TRBV29-1 to TRBJ2-5; possibly TRBD2 for D (5 bases). The CDR3 loop spans 11 amino acids. The V gene's germline CDR1 is SQVTM and CDR2 ANQGSEA. The V end was cut by 2 bases, the J end by 4 bases, with 5 bases between. The CDR3, as DNA: TGCAGCGTTGAACGGGGAGAGACCCAGTACTTC. Its protein is CSVERGETQYF.

V is TRBV5-4 and J is TRBJ1-2, with D perhaps matching TRBD1 (6 bases). Germline CDR1 and CDR2: SGHNT and YYREEE (reference sequence). CDR3 length: 15 amino acids. V lost 0 bases, J lost 5 bases, and 14 bases lay in between. Here the CDR3 reads CASSLGQGSQYGYTF. CDR3 DNA: TGTGCCAGCAGCTTGGGGCAGGGGAGTCAGTATGGCTACACCTTC.

This clone was picked up a small number of times. The chain carries TRBV7-2 and TRBJ2-1; 10 bases match TRBD2. The CDR3 is 15 residues long. CDR1 is SGHTA and CDR2 is FQGNSA in the germline V gene. V lost 1 base, J lost 8 bases, and 5 bases stayed unmatched. CDR3 amino acids: CASSLGPSGRDEQFF. The CDR3 region has the DNA TGTGCCAGCAGCTTAGGGCCTAGCGGGAGAGATGAGCAGTTCTTC.

V gene TRBV28 combines with J gene TRBJ2-2, with 7 bases lining up with TRBD2. The CDR3 is 12 amino acids. V trimming: 10 bases; J trimming: 5 bases; junction bases outside the gene matches: 4. CDR1 is MDHEN and CDR2 is SYDVKM in the germline V gene. CDR3 amino acids: CAIRGETGELFF. The CDR3 nucleotides are TGTGCCATCCGGGGGGAGACCGGGGAGCTGTTTTTT.

The rearrangement uses TRBV7-2 and TRBJ2-7, with TRBD1 as a possible D gene (6 bases). Germline CDR1 SGHTA, CDR2 FQGNSA. V was shortened by 0 bases and J by 3 bases, with 15 bases between the two germline ends. The CDR3 spans 16 residues. DNA of the CDR3: TGTGCCAGCAGCTTAGCTTCGGTGGACAGTGGCTACGAGCAGTACTTC. It codes for CASSLASVDSGYEQYF.

This chain connects TRBV18 to TRBJ2-2, with 9 bases that match TRBD1. CDR3 length equals 16 residues. Per the germline V gene, CDR1 is KGHSH and CDR2 is LQKENI. V trimming: 4 bases; J trimming: 6 bases; junction bases outside the gene matches: 9. CDR3 loop: CASSLGGTGSAGELFF. In DNA form, the CDR3 reads TGTGCCAGCTCACTCGGAGGGACAGGGTCTGCCGGGGAGCTGTTTTTT.

The chain links TRBV4-1 to TRBJ2-5; 8 bases fit TRBD2. The V segment lost 0 bases and the J segment 5 bases; nucleotides outside the gene matches: 17. The CDR3 spans 19 residues. CDR1 is MGHRA and CDR2 is YSYEKL in the germline V gene. The CDR3 reads CASSQDPPGGSGIRETQYF. The CDR3 DNA sequence: TGCGCCAGCAGCCAAGACCCACCTGGGGGTAGCGGGATAAGGGAGACCCAGTACTTC.

J is TRBJ2-7 and V is TRBV30; 13 bases agree with TRBD2. Germline CDR1 reads GTSNPN; CDR2 reads SVGIG (reference sequence). This CDR3 comprises 14 residues. Trimming cost V 2 bases and J 5 bases; bases outside gene matches: 3. The CDR3 spells CAWSSGLAGDEQYF. The CDR3 coding sequence is TGTGCCTGGAGTTCTGGACTAGCGGGAGACGAGCAGTACTTC.

The chain is built from TRBV5-4 and TRBJ2-7; unclear D gene. This CDR3 has 14 amino acids. V gave up 0 bases and J gave up 2 bases, with 9 bases separating them. Germline CDR1 and CDR2: SGHNT and YYREEE (reference sequence). CDR3 region: CASSLAGQTYEQYF. The CDR3 nucleotides read TGTGCCAGCAGCTTGGCCGGGCAGACCTACGAGCAGTACTTC.

V gene TRBV7-2 combines with J gene TRBJ2-1; perhaps TRBD1 as D (5 bases). The length of the CDR3 is 13 residues. With 3 bases removed from V and 13 bases from J, the gap between germline ends came to 16 bases. In germline, CDR1 is SGHTA, CDR2 FQGNSA. The CDR3 bases are TGTGCCAGCAGCTTTTATGGGGCGGCAACCCAGTTCTTC. Translation gives CASSFYGAATQFF. Variable domain in full (rest from reference TRBV7-2 and TRBJ2-1): GAGVSQSPSNKVTEKGKDVELRCDPISGHTALYWYRQSLGQGLEFLIYFQGNSAPDKSGLPSDRFSAERTGGSVSTLTIQRTQQEDSAVYLCASSFYGAATQFFGPGTRLTVL.

This sequence joins TRBV27 and TRBJ2-3; 10 bases line up with TRBD2. Germline V gene sequence: CDR1 MNHEY, CDR2 SMNVEV (reference sequence). This CDR3 is built from 15 residues. V was clipped by 3 bases and J by 4 bases; unmatched bases: 4. Here the CDR3 reads CASSFGLAGADTQYF. Written as DNA, the CDR3 is TGTGCCAGCAGTTTCGGGCTAGCGGGAGCAGATACGCAGTATTTT.

This chain links TRBV28 with TRBJ2-7; the match to TRBD1 covers 7 bases. CDR3 length: 15 residues. V trimming: 2 bases; J trimming: 0 bases; junction bases outside the gene matches: 4. Germline V gene data show CDR1 as MDHEN and CDR2 as SYDVKM. CDR3 coding DNA: TGTGCCAGCAGTTTAGGGGACAGTAGCTCCTACGAGCAGTACTTC. Protein product: CASSLGDSSSYEQYF.

The genes are TRBV27 and TRBJ1-1; D unresolved. The CDR3 is made up of 13 amino acids. Deletions cut 6 bases from V and 4 bases from J, with 12 bases between. Per germline, CDR1 MNHEY and CDR2 SMNVEV (reference sequence). The chain's CDR3 is CASRKVRGTEAFF. The DNA of the CDR3 is TGTGCCAGCAGGAAAGTGAGAGGCACTGAAGCTTTCTTT.

The chain is built from TRBV9 and TRBJ2-7, with D perhaps TRBD1 (7 bases). Germline loops: CDR1 SGDLS, CDR2 YYNGEE. This CDR3 spans 14 amino acids. V was pared by 0 bases and J by 2 bases, with 9 bases between. CDR3 sequence (DNA): TGTGCCAGCAGCGTAGGCAGGGGGGCCTACGAGCAGTACTTC. This gives the protein CASSVGRGAYEQYF. The variable domain in full, completed from reference TRBV9 and TRBJ2-7, reads DSGVTQTPKHLITATGQRVTLRCSPRSGDLSVYWYQQSLDQGLQFLIQYYNGEERAKGNILERFSAQQFPDLHSELNLSSLELGDSALYFCASSVGRGAYEQYFGPGTRLTVT.

The chain employs TRBV7-2 and TRBJ2-3; TRBD2 is a possible D gene (5 bases). Trimming cost V 1 base and J 6 bases, with 14 bases left between them. Germline V lookup: CDR1 SGHTA, CDR2 FQGNSA. The CDR3 covers 15 residues. DNA of the CDR3: TGTGCCAGCAGCTTAGGAGGGAGAAATAGGGATACGCAGTATTTT. Protein: CASSLGGRNRDTQYF. Drawing the rest from reference TRBV7-2 and TRBJ2-3, the complete variable domain is GAGVSQSPSNKVTEKGKDVELRCDPISGHTALYWYRQSLGQGLEFLIYFQGNSAPDKSGLPSDRFSAERTGGSVSTLTIQRTQQEDSAVYLCASSLGGRNRDTQYFGPGTRLTVL.

The V call is TRBV6-5, the J call TRBJ2-1; D is unresolved. The CDR3 extends over 14 amino acids. Germline-derived CDR1 and CDR2 are MNHEY and SVGAGI. V lost 8 bases to trimming and J lost 5 bases, with 16 bases between them. The CDR3 region has the DNA TGTGCCAGCCCCAACCCCGGAGCCCACAATGAGCAGTTCTTC. It codes for CASPNPGAHNEQFF.

The chain links TRBV14 to TRBJ1-1; TRBD1 might be the D (5 bases). Per the germline V gene, CDR1 is SGHDN and CDR2 is FVKESK. Trimming stripped 4 bases from V and 0 bases from J, with 9 bases between. The CDR3 runs to 14 residues. The CDR3 protein is CASSRAGMNTEAFF. The CDR3 region has the DNA TGTGCCAGCAGCCGGGCAGGGATGAACACTGAAGCTTTCTTT.

This clone appeared a single time. The CDR3 reads CASSPGGNTEAFF. As DNA, the CDR3 is TGTGCCAGCTCACCAGGGGGGAACACTGAAGCTTTCTTT. The V gene is TRBV18, the J gene TRBJ1-1; D may be TRBD1 (5 bases). The CDR3 totals 13 residues. Trimming shortened V by 2 bases and J by 1 base, and 5 bases separated the two germline ends. Germline loops: CDR1 KGHSH, CDR2 LQKENI.

The chain employs TRBV27 and TRBJ2-7; TRBD2 might be the D (6 bases). The V and J ends lost 6 bases and 3 bases respectively, with 9 bases between them. The CDR3 consists of 12 residues. Germline V lookup: CDR1 MNHEY, CDR2 SMNVEV (reference sequence). CDR3 in DNA: TGTGCCAGCAGAGGACTAAGCTACGAGCAGTACTTC. Its translation: CASRGLSYEQYF.

J is TRBJ2-7 and V is TRBV7-2, with 12 bases aligning to TRBD2. CDR1 is SGHTA, CDR2 FQGNSA, per germline. There are 15 residues in the CDR3. V dropped 2 bases and J dropped 6; count of bases not matched to a gene: 5. CDR3 amino acids: CASSLSRGLAGEQYF. CDR3 nucleotides: TGTGCCAGCAGCTTATCGCGGGGACTAGCGGGCGAGCAGTACTTC.

V gene TRBV7-9 combines with J gene TRBJ2-7; D might be TRBD1 (5 bases). V was cut by 7 bases and J by 3 bases, with 19 bases left in between. This CDR3 contains 15 residues. CDR1 and CDR2 from the germline V gene are SEHNR and FQNEAQ (reference sequence). The CDR3 loop is CASTLSPVQGYEQYF. The CDR3 DNA sequence: TGTGCCAGCACCCTCTCACCCGTTCAGGGCTACGAGCAGTACTTC.

The gene calls are TRBV4-3 and TRBJ2-7; no reliable D call. CDR3 length: 13 amino acids. Germline assignment: CDR1 LGHNA and CDR2 YSLEER. The V gene lost 1 base and the J gene lost 6 bases, with 10 bases spanning the gap. The CDR3 DNA is TGCGCCAGCAGCCAAGTGCCAGGCGGCGAGCAGTACTTC. It codes for CASSQVPGGEQYF.